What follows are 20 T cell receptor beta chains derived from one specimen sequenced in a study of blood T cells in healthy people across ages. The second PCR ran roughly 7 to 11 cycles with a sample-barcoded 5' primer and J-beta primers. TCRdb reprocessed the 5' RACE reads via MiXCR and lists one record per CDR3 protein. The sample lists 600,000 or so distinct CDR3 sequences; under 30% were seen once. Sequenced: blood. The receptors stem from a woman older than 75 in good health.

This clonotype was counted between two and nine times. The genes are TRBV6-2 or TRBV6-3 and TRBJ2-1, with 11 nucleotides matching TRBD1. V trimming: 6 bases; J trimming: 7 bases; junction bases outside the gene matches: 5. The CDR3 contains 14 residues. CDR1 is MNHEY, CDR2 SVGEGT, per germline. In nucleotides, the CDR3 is TGTGCCAGCAGGTGGACAGGGGGCATGAATGAGCAGTTCTTC. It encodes CASRWTGGMNEQFF.

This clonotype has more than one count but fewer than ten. CDR3 sequence: CASSPRTSGGRNEQYF. The CDR3 region has the DNA TGCGCCAGCAGCCCCAGGACTAGCGGGGGCCGAAATGAGCAGTACTTC. The rearrangement links TRBV5-1 to TRBJ2-5; 13 bases fit TRBD2. The V and J ends lost 4 bases and 11 bases, in that order; junction bases with no gene match: 14. The CDR3 has 16 residues. In germline, CDR1 is SGHRS, CDR2 YFSETQ.

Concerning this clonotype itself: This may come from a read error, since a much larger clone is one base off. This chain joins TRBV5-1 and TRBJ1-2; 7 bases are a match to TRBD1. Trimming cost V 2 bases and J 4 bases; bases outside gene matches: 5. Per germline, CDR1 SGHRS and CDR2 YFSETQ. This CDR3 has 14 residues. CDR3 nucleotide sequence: TGCGCCAGCAGCTTTTCCCCAGGGGGCTATGGCTACACCTTC. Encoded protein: CASSFSPGGYGYTF.

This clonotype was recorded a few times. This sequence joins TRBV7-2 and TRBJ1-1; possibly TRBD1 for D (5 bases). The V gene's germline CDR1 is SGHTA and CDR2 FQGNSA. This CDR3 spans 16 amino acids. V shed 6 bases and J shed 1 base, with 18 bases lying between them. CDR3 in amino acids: CASRPDIIPRNTEAFF. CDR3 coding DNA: TGTGCCAGCAGGCCGGACATCATCCCTCGGAACACTGAAGCTTTCTTT.

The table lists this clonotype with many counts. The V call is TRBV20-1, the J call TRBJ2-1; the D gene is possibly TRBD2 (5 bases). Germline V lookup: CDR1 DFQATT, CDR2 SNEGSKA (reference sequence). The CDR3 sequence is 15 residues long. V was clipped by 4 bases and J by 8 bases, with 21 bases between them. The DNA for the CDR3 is TGCAGTGCTACCCTCCCCGCGGGTCTAAATGATGAGCAGTTCTTC. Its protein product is CSATLPAGLNDEQFF.

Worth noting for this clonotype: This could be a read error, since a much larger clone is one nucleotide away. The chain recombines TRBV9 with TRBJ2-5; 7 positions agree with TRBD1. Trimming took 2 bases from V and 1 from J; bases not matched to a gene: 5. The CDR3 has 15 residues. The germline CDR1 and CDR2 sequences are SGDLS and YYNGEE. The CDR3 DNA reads TGTGCCAGCAGCGTGCAGGCAGGGGGCCAAGAGACCCAGTACTTC. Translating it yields CASSVQAGGQETQYF.

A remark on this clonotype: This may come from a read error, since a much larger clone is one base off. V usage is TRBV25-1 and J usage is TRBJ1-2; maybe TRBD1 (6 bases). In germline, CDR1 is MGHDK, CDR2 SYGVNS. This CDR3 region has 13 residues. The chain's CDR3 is CTSSDFGGLGYTF. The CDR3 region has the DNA TGTACCAGCAGTGATTTCGGGGGGCTAGGCTACACCTTC.

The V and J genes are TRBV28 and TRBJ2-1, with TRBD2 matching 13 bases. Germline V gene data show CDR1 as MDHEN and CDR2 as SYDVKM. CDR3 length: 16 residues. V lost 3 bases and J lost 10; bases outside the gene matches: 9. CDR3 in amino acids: CASSFPGLAGVPEQFF. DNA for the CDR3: TGTGCCAGCAGTTTCCCCGGACTAGCGGGGGTACCAGAGCAGTTCTTC.

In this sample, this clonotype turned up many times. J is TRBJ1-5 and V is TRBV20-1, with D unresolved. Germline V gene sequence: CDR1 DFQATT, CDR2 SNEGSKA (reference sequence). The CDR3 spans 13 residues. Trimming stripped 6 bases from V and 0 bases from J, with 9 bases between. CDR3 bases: TGCAGTGCCGGAGTGGGTAGCAATCAGCCCCAGCATTTT. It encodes CSAGVGSNQPQHF.

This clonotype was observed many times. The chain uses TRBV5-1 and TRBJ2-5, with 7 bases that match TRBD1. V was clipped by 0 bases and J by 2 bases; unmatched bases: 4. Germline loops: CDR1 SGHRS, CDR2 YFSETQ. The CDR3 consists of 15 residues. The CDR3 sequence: CASSLVGGLQETQYF. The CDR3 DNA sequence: TGCGCCAGCAGCTTGGTAGGGGGCCTACAAGAGACCCAGTACTTC.

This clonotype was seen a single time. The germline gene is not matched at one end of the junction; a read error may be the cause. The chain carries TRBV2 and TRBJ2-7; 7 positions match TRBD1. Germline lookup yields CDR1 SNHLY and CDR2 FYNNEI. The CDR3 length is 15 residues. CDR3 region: CTSRGNDRFRYERYF. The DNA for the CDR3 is TGTACCAGCAGGGGGAATGACAGGTTCCGGTACGAGCGGTACTTC.

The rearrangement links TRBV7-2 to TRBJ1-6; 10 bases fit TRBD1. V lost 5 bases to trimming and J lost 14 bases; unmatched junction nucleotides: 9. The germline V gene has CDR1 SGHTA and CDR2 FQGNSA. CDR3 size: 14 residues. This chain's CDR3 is CASSQGQGVTSLHF. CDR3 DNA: TGTGCCAGCAGCCAAGGACAGGGGGTCACATCCCTCCACTTT.

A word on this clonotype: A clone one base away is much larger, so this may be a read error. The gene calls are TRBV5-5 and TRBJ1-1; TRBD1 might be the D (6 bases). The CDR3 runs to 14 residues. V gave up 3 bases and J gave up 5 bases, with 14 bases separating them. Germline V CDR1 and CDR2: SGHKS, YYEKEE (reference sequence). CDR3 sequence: CASSWYTRGTEAFF. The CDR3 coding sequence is TGTGCCAGCAGCTGGTACACTAGGGGGACTGAAGCTTTCTTT.

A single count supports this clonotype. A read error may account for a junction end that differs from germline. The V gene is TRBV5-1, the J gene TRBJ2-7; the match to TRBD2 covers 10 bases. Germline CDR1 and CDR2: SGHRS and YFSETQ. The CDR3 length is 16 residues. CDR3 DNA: TGCGCCAGCAGCTTGGATAGCGGGGGGAGCTCCTATGAGCAGTACTTC. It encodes CASSLDSGGSSYEQYF.

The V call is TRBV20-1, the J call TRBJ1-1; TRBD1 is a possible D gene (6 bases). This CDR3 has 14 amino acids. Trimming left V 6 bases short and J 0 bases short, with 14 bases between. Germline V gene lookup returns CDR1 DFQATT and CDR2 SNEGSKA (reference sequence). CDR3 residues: CSASGGRVNTEAFF. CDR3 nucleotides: TGCAGTGCCTCCGGGGGGCGGGTGAACACTGAAGCTTTCTTT.

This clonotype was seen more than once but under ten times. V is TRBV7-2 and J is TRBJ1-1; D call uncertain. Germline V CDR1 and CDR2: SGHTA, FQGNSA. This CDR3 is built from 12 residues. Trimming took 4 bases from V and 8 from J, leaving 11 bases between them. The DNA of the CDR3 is TGTGCCAGCAGCTCCCCCCGACGAGAAGCTTTCTTT. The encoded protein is CASSSPRREAFF. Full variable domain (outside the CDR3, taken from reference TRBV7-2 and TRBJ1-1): GAGVSQSPSNKVTEKGKDVELRCDPISGHTALYWYRQSLGQGLEFLIYFQGNSAPDKSGLPSDRFSAERTGGSVSTLTIQRTQQEDSAVYLCASSSPRREAFFGQGTRLTVV.

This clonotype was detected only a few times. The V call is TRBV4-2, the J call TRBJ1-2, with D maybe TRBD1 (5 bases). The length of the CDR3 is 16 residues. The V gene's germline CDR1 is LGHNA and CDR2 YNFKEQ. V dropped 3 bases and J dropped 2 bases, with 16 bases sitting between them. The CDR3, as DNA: TGTGCCAGCAGCCAGGTAGGCGACAGAACCAACTATGGCTACACCTTC. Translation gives CASSQVGDRTNYGYTF.

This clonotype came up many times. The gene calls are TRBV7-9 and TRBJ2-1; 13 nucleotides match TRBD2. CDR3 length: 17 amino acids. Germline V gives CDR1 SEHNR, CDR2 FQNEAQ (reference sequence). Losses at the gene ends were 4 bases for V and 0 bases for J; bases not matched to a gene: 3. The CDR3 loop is CASSSGLAGSSYNEQFF. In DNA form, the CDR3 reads TGTGCCAGCAGCTCGGGACTAGCGGGGAGCTCCTACAATGAGCAGTTCTTC.

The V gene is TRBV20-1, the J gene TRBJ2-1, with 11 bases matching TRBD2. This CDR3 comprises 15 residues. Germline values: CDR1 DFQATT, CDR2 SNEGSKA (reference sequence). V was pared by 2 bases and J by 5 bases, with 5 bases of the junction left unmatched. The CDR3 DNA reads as TGCAGTGCTAGACCACTAGCGGGGGCGCACAATGAGCAGTTCTTC. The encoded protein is CSARPLAGAHNEQFF.

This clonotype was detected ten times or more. The CDR3 DNA is TGTGCCAGCAGCTTAGTGGCGAATGAGCAGTTCTTC. Residues: CASSLVANEQFF. V and J are TRBV13 and TRBJ2-1; D is uncertain. The CDR3 loop spans 12 amino acids. The ends were cut back, 1 base at V and 7 bases at J, with 5 bases in the middle. CDR1 and CDR2 (germline): PRHDT, FYEKMQ (reference sequence).